The 29 T cell receptor beta chains below come from one sample, sequenced in a study of cytomegalovirus exposure and HLA in healthy donors. Using immunoSEQ multiplex PCR, the repertoire was profiled, and TCRdb retains in-frame clones only, with some absent. This sample has 220,000 or so clones, with roughly 84% found just once. Sequencing used PBMCs. The source of these receptors is a woman in her late teens or twenties in good health and CMV-seropositive.

In this sample, this clone turned up once. CDR3 in amino acids: CASSLVAGVMANVLTF. The DNA for the CDR3 is TGTGCCAGCAGCTTAGTAGCAGGGGTAATGGCCAACGTCCTGACTTTC. The gene calls are TRBV7-8 and TRBJ2-6, with a weak D call TRBD1 (6 bases). CDR1 SGHVS and CDR2 FQNEAQ come from the germline V gene. V lost 1 base, J lost 6 bases, and 13 bases lay in between. This CDR3 is built from 16 residues.

The CDR3 is CASVASDTQYF. The CDR3 coding sequence is TGTGCCTCCGTTGCGTCAGATACGCAGTATTTT. The rearrangement links TRBV5-6 to TRBJ2-3; D not certain. The CDR3 consists of 11 residues. The V end was cut by 10 bases, the J end by 4 bases, with 10 bases between. Germline CDR1 SGHDT, CDR2 YYEEEE.

This chain joins TRBV4-1 and TRBJ2-7; TRBD2 aligns across 10 bases. Per the germline V gene, CDR1 is MGHRA and CDR2 is YSYEKL. V was clipped by 1 base and J by 4 bases; unmatched bases: 10. The CDR3 is made up of 17 amino acids. CDR3 nucleotides: TGCGCCAGCAGCCAAGTGCCCGGTCTAGCGGGAGCGTACGAGCAGTACTTC. Translated: CASSQVPGLAGAYEQYF.

This clone was detected a few times. The chain carries TRBV5-6 and TRBJ1-2; D is unresolved. The germline V gene encodes CDR1 SGHDT and CDR2 YYEEEE. This CDR3 comprises 13 residues. The V and J ends lost 2 bases and 8 bases respectively, with 13 bases between them. The CDR3 sequence: CASSLAPLGGYTF. In DNA, the CDR3 is TGTGCCAGCAGCTTAGCCCCTCTGGGCGGCTACACCTTC.

The chain uses TRBV13 and TRBJ2-7; 11 bases agree with TRBD2. J was trimmed by 2 bases and V by 4 bases; bases with no gene match: 16. Germline CDR1 and CDR2: PRHDT and FYEKMQ (reference sequence). This CDR3 contains 19 residues. The CDR3 is CASSSSGQGRLAGTYEQYF. CDR3 nucleotides: TGTGCCAGCAGCTCGTCTGGACAGGGGAGACTAGCGGGGACCTACGAGCAGTACTTC.

V usage is TRBV6-6 and J usage is TRBJ1-5; D perhaps matches TRBD1 (5 bases). The ends were cut back, 6 bases at V and 11 bases at J, with 11 bases in the middle. Germline CDR1 is MNHNY and CDR2 is SVGAGI (reference sequence). There are 11 residues in the CDR3. The CDR3 loop reads CASRREGAQHF. The CDR3 DNA sequence: TGTGCCAGCAGGCGTGAAGGGGCCCAGCATTTT.

This clone was detected only once. The chain links TRBV5-8 to TRBJ1-2, with a tentative D call TRBD1 (6 bases). Between the trimmed V and J ends, which lost 3 bases and 6 bases, there was a span of 21 bases. There are 16 residues in the CDR3. Germline V lookup: CDR1 SGHTS, CDR2 YDEGEE. The CDR3 nucleotides are TGTGCCAGCAGCTCCGCAACCAAAACAGGGCGAGATGGCTACACCTTC. Translating gives CASSSATKTGRDGYTF.

By share of the sample, this clone is medium-sized (0.01 to 0.1%). The CDR3: CASKYAREAIGPFSNQPQHF. CDR3 sequence (DNA): TGTGCCAGCAAATATGCGCGGGAGGCGATCGGGCCCTTTAGCAATCAGCCCCAGCATTTT. The rearrangement links TRBV2 to TRBJ1-5; D is unclear. Deletions cut 7 bases from V and 0 bases from J, with 28 bases between. This CDR3 has 20 residues. CDR1 and CDR2 (germline): SNHLY, FYNNEI.

The genes are TRBV7-7 and TRBJ1-5; no definite D call. Germline V gene sequence: CDR1 SSHAT, CDR2 FNYEAQ (reference sequence). V gave up 3 bases and J gave up 4 bases, with 7 bases separating them. The CDR3 length is 13 residues. The CDR3 DNA is TGTGCCAGCAGCTTGTCAGAAAATCAGCCCCAGCATTTT. It yields the protein CASSLSENQPQHF.

This chain connects TRBV27 to TRBJ2-3; 7 bases fit TRBD2. CDR3 length: 16 amino acids. Germline V gives CDR1 MNHEY, CDR2 SMNVEV (reference sequence). V dropped 5 bases and J dropped 4; count of bases not matched to a gene: 12. This CDR3 reads CASSLVAGDPPDTQYF. Written as DNA, the CDR3 is TGTGCCAGCAGTCTCGTGGCGGGAGATCCCCCAGATACGCAGTATTTT.

The chain links TRBV7-9 to TRBJ2-7, with 7 bases identical to TRBD1. In germline, CDR1 is SEHNR, CDR2 FQNEAQ (reference sequence). The trim removed 5 bases at V and 3 bases at J, leaving 1 base unmatched. The length of the CDR3 is 12 residues. The CDR3 protein is CASSPGGYEQYF. CDR3 DNA sequence: TGTGCCAGCAGCCCAGGGGGCTACGAGCAGTACTTC.

V is TRBV28 and J is TRBJ1-1; a possible D gene is TRBD1 (5 bases). Germline CDR1 MDHEN, CDR2 SYDVKM. CDR3 length: 14 residues. V lost 7 bases and J 4 bases, leaving 16 bases between the germline ends. The CDR3 DNA follows: TGTGCCAGCACCCCCACGGGGGTGGGCACTGAAGCTTTCTTT. Its translation: CASTPTGVGTEAFF.

In this sample, this clone turned up a few times. DNA for the CDR3: TGTGCCTCACAGGGAGGGGCTCTACTGGAAGCTTTCTTT. Protein sequence: CASQGGALLEAFF. The J gene is TRBJ1-1, the V gene TRBV7-9; D may be TRBD1 (6 bases). Germline CDR1 and CDR2: SEHNR and FQNEAQ (reference sequence). This CDR3 has 13 residues. Trimming cost V 11 bases and J 8 bases, with 21 bases left between them.

The J gene is TRBJ2-3, the V gene TRBV14, with 15 nucleotides matching TRBD2. The germline V gene has CDR1 SGHDN and CDR2 FVKESK. The CDR3 totals 18 residues. With V trimmed by 0 bases and J by 5 bases, 6 bases remained unmatched. Here the CDR3 DNA reads TGTGCCAGCAGCCAAGATGGACTAGCGGGAGGGGTCATAGATACGCAGTATTTT. Residues: CASSQDGLAGGVIDTQYF. The full variable domain, its missing parts supplied by reference TRBV14 and TRBJ2-3, is EAGVTQFPSHSVIEKGQTVTLRCDPISGHDNLYWYRRVMGKEIKFLLHFVKESKQDESGMPNNRFLAERTGGTYSTLKVQPAELEDSGVYFCASSQDGLAGGVIDTQYFGPGTRLTVL.

This chain connects TRBV7-9 to TRBJ2-1, with 7 bases identical to TRBD1. J lost 8 bases, V lost 0 bases, and 7 bases had no gene match. The CDR3 runs 15 residues. The germline CDR1 and CDR2 sequences are SEHNR and FQNEAQ (reference sequence). DNA of the CDR3: TGTGCCAGCAGCTTAGCATCAGGGGGAAGTGATGAGCAGTTCTTC. Its protein product is CASSLASGGSDEQFF.

This chain uses TRBV7-9 with TRBJ2-7, with 8 bases identical to TRBD2. Germline V gives CDR1 SEHNR, CDR2 FQNEAQ (reference sequence). The trim removed 5 bases at V and 3 bases at J, leaving 9 bases unmatched. The CDR3 contains 15 residues. The CDR3 DNA follows: TGTGCCAGCAGCAGAACCGGGACTAGGCTCTACGAGCAGTACTTC. Protein product: CASSRTGTRLYEQYF.

This rearrangement joins TRBV6-5 to TRBJ1-1; TRBD1 matches 9 bases. From germline, CDR1 is MNHEY and CDR2 SVGAGI. Trimming took 2 bases from V and 4 from J; bases not matched to a gene: 5. The CDR3 contains 15 residues. This CDR3 is CASSYDRTGVTEAFF. The CDR3 DNA is TGTGCCAGCAGTTACGACCGGACAGGGGTCACTGAAGCTTTCTTT.

The chain joins TRBV19 to TRBJ1-2; 8 bases match TRBD1. The germline V gene has CDR1 LNHDA and CDR2 SQIVND (reference sequence). Trimming removed 4 bases from V and 3 bases from J; junction bases left unmatched: 7. The CDR3 extends over 15 amino acids. The CDR3: CASSSSWDRYYGYTF. CDR3 sequence (DNA): TGTGCCAGTAGTAGTTCCTGGGACAGGTACTATGGCTACACCTTC.

V and J are TRBV29-1 and TRBJ2-2; 10 bases fit TRBD1. The V segment lost 7 bases and the J segment 6 bases; nucleotides outside the gene matches: 8. The CDR3 contains 14 residues. The germline gives CDR1 SQVTM, CDR2 ANQGSEA. CDR3 nucleotides: TGCAGCGGCGAAAGGGGACAGGGGTCCGGGGAGCTGTTTTTT. Translation gives CSGERGQGSGELFF.

This clone was seen once. The genes are TRBV28 and TRBJ2-1; perhaps TRBD2 as D (5 bases). The germline V and J ends were trimmed by 3 bases and 1 base, with 7 bases remaining between them. The length of the CDR3 is 14 residues. The germline CDR1 and CDR2 sequences are MDHEN and SYDVKM. The CDR3 loop reads CASSLGGSYNEQFF. CDR3 coding DNA: TGTGCCAGCAGTTTGGGCGGGTCCTACAATGAGCAGTTCTTC.

The chain uses TRBV4-2 and TRBJ1-2; D is ambiguous. The V gene's germline CDR1 is LGHNA and CDR2 YNFKEQ. The CDR3 loop spans 14 amino acids. V lost 0 bases and J 6 bases, leaving 11 bases between the germline ends. The CDR3 DNA sequence: TGTGCCAGCAGCCAAGACATTCAACAGCATGGCTACACCTTC. It specifies CASSQDIQQHGYTF.

This clone was seen more than once but under ten times. The rearrangement links TRBV19 to TRBJ2-7, with 8 positions matching TRBD1. Germline CDR1 is LNHDA and CDR2 is SQIVND (reference sequence). This CDR3 contains 13 residues. The ends lost 5 bases at V and 2 bases at J; junction bases unmatched: 2. This CDR3 reads CASSRTGPYEQYF. The CDR3 nucleotides are TGTGCCAGTAGTCGGACAGGGCCCTACGAGCAGTACTTC.

This chain links TRBV7-8 with TRBJ2-3, with TRBD1 matching 8 bases. This CDR3 has 17 residues. Germline loops: CDR1 SGHVS, CDR2 FQNEAQ. Unmatched junction bases numbered 6, after V lost 1 base and J lost 0 bases. This chain's CDR3 is CASSLVGTGTSTDTQYF. The DNA for the CDR3 is TGTGCCAGCAGCTTAGTGGGGACAGGAACCAGCACAGATACGCAGTATTTT.

Comment on this clone: One junction end disagrees with the germline gene, perhaps due to a read error. The genes are TRBV30 and TRBJ2-7; the D gene is possibly TRBD2 (7 bases). Germline loops: CDR1 GTSNPN, CDR2 SVGIG (reference sequence). This CDR3 has 10 amino acids. The CDR3 bases are TGTGCCTGGAGTTCCGGGGGGCTAAACTTC. Residues: CAWSSGGLNF.

V gene TRBV19 combines with J gene TRBJ1-5, with D uncertain. CDR3 length: 15 amino acids. Trimming shortened V by 5 bases and J by 6 bases, and 17 bases separated the two germline ends. The germline gives CDR1 LNHDA, CDR2 SQIVND (reference sequence). In DNA, the CDR3 is TGTGCCAGTAGTCTCTCGCACGAGGGTCGTCAGCCCCAGCATTTT. Its protein product is CASSLSHEGRQPQHF.

The rearrangement joins TRBV5-6 to TRBJ1-1, with a tentative D call TRBD1 (5 bases). This CDR3 is built from 15 residues. Germline CDR1 and CDR2: SGHDT and YYEEEE. Trimming removed 0 bases from V and 3 bases from J, with 12 bases in between. The CDR3 loop is CASSLAWRQHTEAFF. The CDR3 nucleotides are TGTGCCAGCAGCTTGGCCTGGAGACAGCACACTGAAGCTTTCTTT.

V gene TRBV5-4 combines with J gene TRBJ2-3; 9 bases line up with TRBD2. In germline, CDR1 is SGHNT, CDR2 YYREEE (reference sequence). V trimming: 2 bases; J trimming: 4 bases; junction bases outside the gene matches: 5. The CDR3 is made up of 15 amino acids. The CDR3 region has the DNA TGTGCCAGCAGCTTTAGCGGGAGAAGCGCAGATACGCAGTATTTT. Its translation is CASSFSGRSADTQYF. The whole variable domain, remainder taken from reference TRBV5-4 and TRBJ2-3, is ETGVTQSPTHLIKTRGQQVTLRCSSQSGHNTVSWYQQALGQGPQFIFQYYREEENGRGNFPPRFSGLQFPNYSSELNVNALELDDSALYLCASSFSGRSADTQYFGPGTRLTVL.

The chain employs TRBV2 and TRBJ1-1; 10 bases are a match to TRBD1. CDR1 SNHLY and CDR2 FYNNEI come from the germline V gene. Trimming cost V 4 bases and J 5 bases; bases outside gene matches: 4. The CDR3 is 14 amino acids. The CDR3 nucleotides read TGTGCCAGCAGTGGGGACAGGGGATGGACTGAAGCTTTCTTT. This gives the protein CASSGDRGWTEAFF.

The genes are TRBV5-1 and TRBJ2-2; 7 nucleotides match TRBD1. Looked up from germline, CDR1 is SGHRS and CDR2 is YFSETQ. The CDR3 has 16 amino acids. V lost 1 base and J lost 5; bases outside the gene matches: 8. The CDR3 nucleotides are TGCGCCAGCAGCTTGCTGAGACAGGGTCCAACCGGGGAGCTGTTTTTT. This gives the protein CASSLLRQGPTGELFF.